This T cell receptor (beta chain) was sequenced for a study of T cell repertoires in cytomegalovirus infection. Study as a whole: Indicated by public TCR beta signatures were CMV infection and matching HLA type.

The CDR3 totals 13 residues. The germline V gene encodes CDR1 SGHKS and CDR2 YYEKEE (reference sequence). The germline V and J ends were trimmed by 2 bases and 2 bases, with 7 bases remaining between them. In this sample, this clonotype turned up many times. Its specificity is not known. Broader study findings: The ex vivo response was dominated by HLA-C-restricted CMV-specific TCR beta clonotypes.

Via MiXCR, TCRdb re-called the reads, giving one row per CDR3 protein. In the table there are more than 150,000 distinct CDR3 sequences, about 20% of which are singletons. The sequenced sample consisted of PBMCs. This sequence was found in a human donor in good health (CMV status not recorded). Some clones in this sample may be carry-over from other donors' samples. This chain connects TRBV5-5 to TRBJ1-2; D perhaps matches TRBD1 (5 bases). The CDR3 sequence: CASSFNRNYGYTF. The CDR3 nucleotides read TGTGCCAGCAGCTTTAACAGGAACTATGGCTACACCTTC.